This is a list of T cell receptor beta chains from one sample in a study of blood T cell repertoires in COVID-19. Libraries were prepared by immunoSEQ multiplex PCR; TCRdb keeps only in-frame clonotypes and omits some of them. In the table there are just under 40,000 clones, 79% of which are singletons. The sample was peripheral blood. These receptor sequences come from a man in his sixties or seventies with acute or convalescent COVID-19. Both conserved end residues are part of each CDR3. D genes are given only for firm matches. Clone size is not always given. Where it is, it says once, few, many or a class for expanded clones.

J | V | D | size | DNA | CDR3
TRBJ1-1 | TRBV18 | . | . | TGTGCCAGCTCGCTTGCCTGGGGCACGAACACTGAAGCTTTCTTT | CASSLAWGTNTEAFF
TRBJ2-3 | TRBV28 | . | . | TGTGCCAGCAGTTCGACAGATTTTGCTAGCACAGATACGCAGTATTTT | CASSSTDFASTDTQYF
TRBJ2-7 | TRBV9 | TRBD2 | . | TGTGCCAGCAGCGTGGGGACTAGCGGGAGTGGGGCCTACGAGCAGTACTTC | CASSVGTSGSGAYEQYF
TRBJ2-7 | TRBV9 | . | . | TGTGCCAGCAGCCCGGGGGACCGAAACTCCTACGAGCAGTACTTC | CASSPGDRNSYEQYF
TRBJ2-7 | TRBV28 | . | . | TGTGCCAGCAGTCCCCCGGGACTTGGAAACTACGAGCAGTACTTC | CASSPPGLGNYEQYF
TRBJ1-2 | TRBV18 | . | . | TGTGCCAGCTCCACAGACCCACCCAACTATGGCTACACCTTC | CASSTDPPNYGYTF
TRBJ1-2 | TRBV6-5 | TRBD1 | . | TGTGCCAGCAGTTACCTGGACAGGGCCTATGGCTACACCTTC | CASSYLDRAYGYTF
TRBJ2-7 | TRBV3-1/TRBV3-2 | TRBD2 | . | TGTGCCAGCAGCCGTAGTAGCGGGAGAGAGAGCGAGCAGTACTTC | CASSRSSGRESEQYF
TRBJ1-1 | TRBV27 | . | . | TGTGCCAGCAGTAGGGGGTCCGGCACTGAAGCTTTCTTT | CASSRGSGTEAFF
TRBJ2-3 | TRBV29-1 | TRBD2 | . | TGCAGCGTTGATGGGCTAGCGGAAGATACGCAGTATTTT | CSVDGLAEDTQYF
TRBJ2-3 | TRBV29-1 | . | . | TGCAGCGTTGTGGTAGAGAAGCAGTATTTT | CSVVVEKQYF
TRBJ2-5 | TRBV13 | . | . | TGTGCCAGCAGCTGGCGGCGGGGGGCAGGGGGAGAGACCCAGTACTTC | CASSWRRGAGGETQYF
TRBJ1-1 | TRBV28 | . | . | TGTGCCAGCAGCCCAGAGGTACAAGGCCAGGGAGAAGCTTTCTTT | CASSPEVQGQGEAFF
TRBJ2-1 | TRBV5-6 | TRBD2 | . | TGTGCCAGCAGCTTGGGAGTAAAGCGGGAGGTCAATGAGCAGTTCTTC | CASSLGVKREVNEQFF
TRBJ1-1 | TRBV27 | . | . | TGTGCCAGCAGTTTAACCTGGGGGCTGAACACTGAAGCTTTCTTT | CASSLTWGLNTEAFF
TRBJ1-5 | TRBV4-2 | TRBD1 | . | TGTGCCAGCAGCCAAGACGGGGGACAGGGGGACCAGCCCCAGCATTTT | CASSQDGGQGDQPQHF
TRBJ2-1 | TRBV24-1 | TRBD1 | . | TGTGCCACCAGTGGTTTCGGACAGGGGGCAGGAAATGAGCAGTTCTTC | CATSGFGQGAGNEQFF
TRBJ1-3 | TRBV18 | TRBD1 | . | TGTGCCAGCTCACAAGGACAGGGGAGCTCTGGAAACACCATATATTTT | CASSQGQGSSGNTIYF
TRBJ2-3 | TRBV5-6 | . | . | TGTGCCAGCAGCTTGGCCGGGGTATCCGCAGATACGCAGTATTTT | CASSLAGVSADTQYF
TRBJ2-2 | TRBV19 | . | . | TGTGCCAGTAGTAAGGACTACCGCCCCGGGGAGCTGTTTTTT | CASSKDYRPGELFF
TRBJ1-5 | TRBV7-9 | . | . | TGTGCCAGCAGCCCAGGGTCACAGCCCCAGCATTTT | CASSPGSQPQHF
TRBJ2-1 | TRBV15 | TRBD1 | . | TGTGCCACCAGCAGCGGACAGGGGGCGCACAATGAGCAGTTCTTC | CATSSGQGAHNEQFF
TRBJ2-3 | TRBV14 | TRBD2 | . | TGTGCCAGCAGCCGTGGACTAGCGCGAAGCACAGATACGCAGTATTTT | CASSRGLARSTDTQYF
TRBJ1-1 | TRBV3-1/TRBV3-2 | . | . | TGTGCCAGCAGCCCAAGCCAAGAATGGGTCAGGACTGAAGCTTTCTTT | CASSPSQEWVRTEAFF
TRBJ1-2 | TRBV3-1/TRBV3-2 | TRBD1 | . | TGTGCCAGCAGCCAAGAATCGGGACAGGGCTATGGCTACACCTTC | CASSQESGQGYGYTF
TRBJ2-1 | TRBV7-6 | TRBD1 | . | TGTGCCAGCAGCTCTCGGACAGGGGGCTACAATGAGCAGTTCTTC | CASSSRTGGYNEQFF
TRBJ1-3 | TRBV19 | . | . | TGTGCCACCGGGACTTCAGGAAACACCATATATTTT | CATGTSGNTIYF
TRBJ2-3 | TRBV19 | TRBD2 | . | TGTGCCAGTAGTCCGGGGGGATTTACAGATACGCAGTATTTT | CASSPGGFTDTQYF
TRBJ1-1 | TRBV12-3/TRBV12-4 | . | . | TGTGCCAGCAGTAGCAACACTGAAGCTTTCTTT | CASSSNTEAFF
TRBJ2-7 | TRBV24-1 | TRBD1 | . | TGTGCCACCAGTGAGTCGCCGGGGACAGGGACCTACGAGCAGTACTTC | CATSESPGTGTYEQYF
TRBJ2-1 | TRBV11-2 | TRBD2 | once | TGTGCCAGCAGCTTAGTCGGCGGGGGAACCTACAATGAGCAGTTCTTC | CASSLVGGGTYNEQFF
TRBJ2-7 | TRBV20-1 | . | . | TGCAGTGCTACGTCTGGCCACGAGCAGTACTTC | CSATSGHEQYF
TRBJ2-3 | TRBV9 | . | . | TGTGCCAGCAGCGTGTATAGAAGGCAGTATTTT | CASSVYRRQYF
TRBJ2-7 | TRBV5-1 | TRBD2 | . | TGCGCCAGCAGTCCAAGGACTAGCGGGACGTCCTACGAGCAGTACTTC | CASSPRTSGTSYEQYF
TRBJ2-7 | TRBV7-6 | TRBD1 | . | TGTGCCAGCACCGTGGGACAGGGGGCCTACGAGCAGTACTTC | CASTVGQGAYEQYF
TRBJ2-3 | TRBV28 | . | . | TGTGCCAGCAGTGATGGGAAAGCGGGCACAGATACGCAGTATTTT | CASSDGKAGTDTQYF
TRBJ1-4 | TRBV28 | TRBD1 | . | TGTGCCAGCAGTCGACCGGGACAGGGAGAAGAAAAACTGTTTTTT | CASSRPGQGEEKLFF
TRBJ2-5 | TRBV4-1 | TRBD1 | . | TGCGCCAGCAGCCCCCCGGGACAGGCCCAAGAGACCCAGTACTTC | CASSPPGQAQETQYF
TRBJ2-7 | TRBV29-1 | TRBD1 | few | TGCAGCGTTATTCCGGGACAGGGGTCCAACGAGCAGTACTTC | CSVIPGQGSNEQYF
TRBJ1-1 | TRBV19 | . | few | TGTGCCAGTAGGACAAGGAGGACGTTTGACACTGAAGCTTTCTTT | CASRTRRTFDTEAFF
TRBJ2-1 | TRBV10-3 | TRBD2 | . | TGTGCCATCGGTGGTAGCGGGCCCTACAATGAGCAGTTCTTC | CAIGGSGPYNEQFF
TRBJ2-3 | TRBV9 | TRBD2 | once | TGTGCCAGCAGCGCCAATGCAGCGGGGGCCACAGATACGCAGTATTTT | CASSANAAGATDTQYF
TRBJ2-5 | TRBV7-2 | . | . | TGTGCCAGCAGCTTTCCCCAGGGACTCCAAGAGACCCAGTACTTC | CASSFPQGLQETQYF
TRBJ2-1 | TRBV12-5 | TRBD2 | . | TGTGCTAGTGGTTTGGACACCTCACTAGCGAGTGAGCAGTTCTTC | CASGLDTSLASEQFF
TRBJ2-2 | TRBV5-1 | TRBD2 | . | TGCGCCAGCAGCCTATCTGGGGTAGCGGGAGTGGTCGGGGAGCTGTTTTTT | CASSLSGVAGVVGELFF
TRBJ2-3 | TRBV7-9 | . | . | TGTGCCAGCAGCAAACTAGCAACAGATACGCAGTATTTT | CASSKLATDTQYF
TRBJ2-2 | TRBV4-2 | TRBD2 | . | TGTGCCAGCAGCCAGATTATAGCGGGGCTTAACACCGGGGAGCTGTTTTTT | CASSQIIAGLNTGELFF
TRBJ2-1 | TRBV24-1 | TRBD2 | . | TGTGCCACCAGTGTCTTGGGGACTAGCGGATACAATGAGCAGTTCTTC | CATSVLGTSGYNEQFF
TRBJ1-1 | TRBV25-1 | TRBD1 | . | TGTGCCAGCAGTGAGGCAGGGGGCTGGAACACTGAAGCTTTCTTT | CASSEAGGWNTEAFF
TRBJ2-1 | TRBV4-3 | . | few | TGCGCCAGCAGCCAAGATGGCCTAGTTGGCAATGAGCAGTTCTTC | CASSQDGLVGNEQFF
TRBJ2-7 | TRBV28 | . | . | TGTGCCAGCAGTTTAGGGTACAGGGGAGGAAGAAGGACCTACGAGCAGTACTTC | CASSLGYRGGRRTYEQYF
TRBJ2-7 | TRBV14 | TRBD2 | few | TGTGCCAGCAGCCAAATTGGAAGCGGGAGCTACGAGCAGTACTTC | CASSQIGSGSYEQYF
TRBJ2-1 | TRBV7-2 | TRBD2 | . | TGTGCCAGCAGCTTGACTAGCAGCAGCTCCTACAATGAGCAGTTCTTC | CASSLTSSSSYNEQFF
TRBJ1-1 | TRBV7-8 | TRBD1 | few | TGTGCCAGCAGCCGGGACAGAATTTCTGAAGCTTTCTTT | CASSRDRISEAFF
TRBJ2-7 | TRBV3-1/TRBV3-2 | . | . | TGTGCCAGCAGCCTGACTGACTACGAGCAGTACTTC | CASSLTDYEQYF
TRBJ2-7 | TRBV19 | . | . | TGTGCCAGTAGTATTGGTGGAGGGTCCGAGCAGTACTTC | CASSIGGGSEQYF
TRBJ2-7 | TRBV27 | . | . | TGTGCCAGCAGTCCCCGGTCCCACGAGCAGTACTTC | CASSPRSHEQYF
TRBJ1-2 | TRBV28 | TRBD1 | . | TGTGCCAGCAGTTCGCTGCTTACAGGGGTCGGAGGGTATGGCTACACCTTC | CASSSLLTGVGGYGYTF